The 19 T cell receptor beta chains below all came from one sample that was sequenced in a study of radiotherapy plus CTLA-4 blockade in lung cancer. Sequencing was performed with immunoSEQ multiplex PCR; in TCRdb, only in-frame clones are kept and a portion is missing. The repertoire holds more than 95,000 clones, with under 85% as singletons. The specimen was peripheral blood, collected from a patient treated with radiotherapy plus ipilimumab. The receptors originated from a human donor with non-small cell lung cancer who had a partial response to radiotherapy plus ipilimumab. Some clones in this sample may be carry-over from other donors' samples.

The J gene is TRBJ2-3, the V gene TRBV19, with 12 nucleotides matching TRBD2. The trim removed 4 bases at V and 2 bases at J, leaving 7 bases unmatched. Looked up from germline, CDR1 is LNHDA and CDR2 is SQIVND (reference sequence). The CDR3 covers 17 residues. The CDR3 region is CASSTRRLAGATDTQYF. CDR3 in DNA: TGTGCCAGTAGTACTCGACGACTAGCGGGGGCCACAGATACGCAGTATTTT.

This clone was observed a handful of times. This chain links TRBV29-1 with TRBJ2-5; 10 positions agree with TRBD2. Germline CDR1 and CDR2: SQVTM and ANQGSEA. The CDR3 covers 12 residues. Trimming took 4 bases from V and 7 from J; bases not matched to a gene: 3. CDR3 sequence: CSVARTSGTQYF. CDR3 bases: TGCAGCGTTGCAAGGACTAGCGGGACCCAGTACTTC. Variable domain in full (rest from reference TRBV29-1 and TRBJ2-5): SAVISQKPSRDICQRGTSLTIQCQVDSQVTMMFWYRQQPGQSLTLIATANQGSEATYESGFVIDKFPISRPNLTFSTLTVSNMSPEDSSIYLCSVARTSGTQYFGPGTRLLVL.

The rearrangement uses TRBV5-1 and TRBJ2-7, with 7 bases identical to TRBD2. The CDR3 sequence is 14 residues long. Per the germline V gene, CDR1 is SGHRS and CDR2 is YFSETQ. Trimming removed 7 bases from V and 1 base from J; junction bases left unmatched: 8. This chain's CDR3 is CASRPGGGSYEQYF. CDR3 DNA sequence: TGCGCCAGCCGGCCTGGGGGAGGGTCCTACGAGCAGTACTTC.

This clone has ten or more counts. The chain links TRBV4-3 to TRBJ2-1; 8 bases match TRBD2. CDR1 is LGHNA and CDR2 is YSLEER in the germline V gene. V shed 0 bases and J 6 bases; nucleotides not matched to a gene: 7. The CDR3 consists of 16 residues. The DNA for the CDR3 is TGCGCCAGCAGCCAAGATAACGGGGGGGCGTTCAATGAGCAGTTCTTC. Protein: CASSQDNGGAFNEQFF.

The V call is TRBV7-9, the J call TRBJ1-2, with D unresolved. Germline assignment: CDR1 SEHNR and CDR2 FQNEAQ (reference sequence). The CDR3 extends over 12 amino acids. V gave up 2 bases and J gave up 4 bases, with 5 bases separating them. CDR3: CASSLRSYGYTF. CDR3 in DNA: TGTGCCAGCAGCTTACGGAGCTATGGCTACACCTTC.

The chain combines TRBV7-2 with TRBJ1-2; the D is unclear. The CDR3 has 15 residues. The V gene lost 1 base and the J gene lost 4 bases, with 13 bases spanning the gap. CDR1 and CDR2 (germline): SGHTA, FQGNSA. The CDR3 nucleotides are TGTGCCAGCAGCTTAGTTGCCGGGGTCGGCTATGGCTACACCTTC. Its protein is CASSLVAGVGYGYTF.

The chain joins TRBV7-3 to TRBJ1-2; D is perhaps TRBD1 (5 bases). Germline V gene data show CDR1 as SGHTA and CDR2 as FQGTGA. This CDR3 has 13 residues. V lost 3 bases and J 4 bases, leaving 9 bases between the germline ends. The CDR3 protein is CASSFGQGYGYTF. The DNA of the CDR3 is TGTGCCAGCAGCTTTGGGCAGGGCTATGGCTACACCTTC.

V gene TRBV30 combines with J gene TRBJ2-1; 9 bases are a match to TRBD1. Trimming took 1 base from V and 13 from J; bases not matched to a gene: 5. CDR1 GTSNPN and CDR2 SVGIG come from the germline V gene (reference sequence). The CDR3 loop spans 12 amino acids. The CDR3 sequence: CAWSEGTGLQFF. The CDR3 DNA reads TGTGCCTGGAGTGAGGGGACAGGGTTACAGTTCTTC.

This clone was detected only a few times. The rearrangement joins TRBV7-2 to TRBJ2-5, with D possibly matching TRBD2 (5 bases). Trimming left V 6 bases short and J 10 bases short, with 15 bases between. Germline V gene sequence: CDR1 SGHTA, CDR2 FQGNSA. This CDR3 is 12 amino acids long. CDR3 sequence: CASRLPPSGQYF. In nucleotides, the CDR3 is TGTGCCAGCAGATTACCCCCAAGCGGCCAGTACTTC.

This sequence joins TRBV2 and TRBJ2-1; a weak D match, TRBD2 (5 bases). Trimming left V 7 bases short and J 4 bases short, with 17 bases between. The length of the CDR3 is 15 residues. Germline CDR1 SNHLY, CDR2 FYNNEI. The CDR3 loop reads CASKEVVTPYNEQFF. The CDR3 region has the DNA TGTGCCAGCAAGGAGGTCGTCACTCCTTACAATGAGCAGTTCTTC. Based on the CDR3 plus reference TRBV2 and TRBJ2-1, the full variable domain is EPEVTQTPSHQVTQMGQEVILRCVPISNHLYFYWYRQILGQKVEFLVSFYNNEISEKSEIFDDQFSVERPDGSNFTLKIRSTKLEDSAMYFCASKEVVTPYNEQFFGPGTRLTVL.

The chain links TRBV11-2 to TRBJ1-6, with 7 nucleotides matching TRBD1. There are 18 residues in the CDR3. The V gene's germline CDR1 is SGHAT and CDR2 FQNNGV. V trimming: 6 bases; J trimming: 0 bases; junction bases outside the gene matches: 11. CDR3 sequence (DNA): TGTGCCAGCAGTCTAGAGGGCAGGGGGAGCTCCTATAATTCACCCCTCCACTTT. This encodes CASSLEGRGSSYNSPLHF.

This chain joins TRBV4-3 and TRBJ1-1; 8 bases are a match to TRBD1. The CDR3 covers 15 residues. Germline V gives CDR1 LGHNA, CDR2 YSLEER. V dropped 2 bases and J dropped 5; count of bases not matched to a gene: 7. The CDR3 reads CASSQRTGRGTEAFF. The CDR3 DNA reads TGCGCCAGCAGCCAAAGGACAGGGCGGGGGACTGAAGCTTTCTTT.

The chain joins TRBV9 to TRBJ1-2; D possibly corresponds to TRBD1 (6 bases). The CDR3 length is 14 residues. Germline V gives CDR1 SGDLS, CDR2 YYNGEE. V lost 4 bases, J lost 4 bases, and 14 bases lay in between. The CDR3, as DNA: TGTGCCAGCAGCCCACAGGGAGGGGCCTATGGCTACACCTTC. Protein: CASSPQGGAYGYTF.

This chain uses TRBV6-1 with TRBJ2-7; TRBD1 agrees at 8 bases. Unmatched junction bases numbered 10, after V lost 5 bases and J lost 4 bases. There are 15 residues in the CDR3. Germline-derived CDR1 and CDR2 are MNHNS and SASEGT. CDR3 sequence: CASSSHQGAAYEQYF. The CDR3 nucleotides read TGTGCCAGCAGTTCCCACCAGGGGGCGGCGTACGAGCAGTACTTC.

In DNA form, the CDR3 reads TGTGCCAGCAGCTTGACCGGGGGGACAGGGAGAAGTCATTCGACCTTC. It is translated as CASSLTGGTGRSHSTF. The rearrangement links TRBV5-5 to TRBJ1-2; 9 bases are a match to TRBD1. Trimming cost V 1 base and J 14 bases; bases outside gene matches: 18. Germline loops: CDR1 SGHKS, CDR2 YYEKEE (reference sequence). CDR3 size: 16 residues. Filled out from reference TRBV5-5 and TRBJ1-2, the complete variable domain reads DAGVTQSPTHLIKTRGQQVTLRCSPISGHKSVSWYQQVLGQGPQFIFQYYEKEERGRGNFPDRFSARQFPNYSSELNVNALLLGDSALYLCASSLTGGTGRSHSTFGSGTRLTVV.

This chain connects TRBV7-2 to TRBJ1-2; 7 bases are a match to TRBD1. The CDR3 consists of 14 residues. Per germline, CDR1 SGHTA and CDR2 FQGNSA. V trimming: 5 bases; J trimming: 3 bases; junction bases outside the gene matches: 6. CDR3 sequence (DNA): TGTGCCAGCAGCACCCGACAGGGTCACTATGGCTACACCTTC. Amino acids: CASSTRQGHYGYTF.

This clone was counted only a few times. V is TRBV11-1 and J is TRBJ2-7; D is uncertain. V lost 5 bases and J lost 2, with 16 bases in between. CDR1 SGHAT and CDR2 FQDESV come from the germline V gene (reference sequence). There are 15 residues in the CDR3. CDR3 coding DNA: TGTGCCAGCAGCCCTCTAGACCGATCTCCCTACGAGCAGTACTTC. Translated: CASSPLDRSPYEQYF.

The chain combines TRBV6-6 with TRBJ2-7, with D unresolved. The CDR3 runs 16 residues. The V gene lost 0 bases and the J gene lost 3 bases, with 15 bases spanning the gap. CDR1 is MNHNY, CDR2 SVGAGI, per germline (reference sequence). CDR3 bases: TGTGCCAGCAGTTACTCGACGACACCCTCCCGCTACGAGCAGTACTTC. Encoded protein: CASSYSTTPSRYEQYF.

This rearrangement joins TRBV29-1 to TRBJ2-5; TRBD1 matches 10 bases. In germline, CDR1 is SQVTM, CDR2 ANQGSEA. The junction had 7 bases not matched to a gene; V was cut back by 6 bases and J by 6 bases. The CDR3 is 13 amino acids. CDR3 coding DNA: TGCAGCGTCTCGGACAGGGGGTCGAAGACCCAGTACTTC. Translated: CSVSDRGSKTQYF.